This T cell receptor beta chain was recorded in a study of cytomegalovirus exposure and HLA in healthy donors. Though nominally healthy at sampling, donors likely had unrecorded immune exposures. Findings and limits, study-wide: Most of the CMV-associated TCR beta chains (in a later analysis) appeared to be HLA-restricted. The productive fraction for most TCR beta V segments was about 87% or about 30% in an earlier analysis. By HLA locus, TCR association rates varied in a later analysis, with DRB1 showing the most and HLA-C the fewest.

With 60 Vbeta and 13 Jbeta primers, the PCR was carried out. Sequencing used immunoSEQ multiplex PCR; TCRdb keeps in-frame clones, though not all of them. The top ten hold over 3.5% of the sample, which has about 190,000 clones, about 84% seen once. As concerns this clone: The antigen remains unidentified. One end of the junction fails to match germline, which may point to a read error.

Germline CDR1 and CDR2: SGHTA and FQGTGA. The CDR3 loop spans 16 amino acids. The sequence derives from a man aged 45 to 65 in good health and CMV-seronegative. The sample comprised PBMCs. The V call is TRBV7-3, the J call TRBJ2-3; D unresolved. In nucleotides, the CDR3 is TGTGCCAGCAGCACAAGGCCAAATACCTTCACAGATACACAGTATTTT. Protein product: CASSTRPNTFTDTQYF.